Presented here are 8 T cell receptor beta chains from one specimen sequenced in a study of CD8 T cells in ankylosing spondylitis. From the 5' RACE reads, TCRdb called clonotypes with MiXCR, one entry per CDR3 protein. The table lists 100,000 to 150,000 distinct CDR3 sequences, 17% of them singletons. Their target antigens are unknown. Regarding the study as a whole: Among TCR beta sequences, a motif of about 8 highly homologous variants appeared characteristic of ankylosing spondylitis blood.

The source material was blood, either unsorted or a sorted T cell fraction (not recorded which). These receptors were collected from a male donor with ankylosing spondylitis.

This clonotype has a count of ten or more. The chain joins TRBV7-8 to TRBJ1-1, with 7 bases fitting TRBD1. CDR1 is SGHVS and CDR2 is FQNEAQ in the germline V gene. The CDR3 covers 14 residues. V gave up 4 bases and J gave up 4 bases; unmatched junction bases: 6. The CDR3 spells CASSSHRGATEAFF. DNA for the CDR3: TGTGCCAGCAGCTCCCACAGGGGCGCCACTGAAGCTTTCTTT. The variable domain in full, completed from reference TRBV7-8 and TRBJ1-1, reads GAGVSQSPRYKVAKRGQDVALRCDPISGHVSLFWYQQALGQGPEFLTYFQNEAQLDKSGLPSDRFFAERPEGSVSTLKIQRTQQEDSAVYLCASSSHRGATEAFFGQGTRLTVV.

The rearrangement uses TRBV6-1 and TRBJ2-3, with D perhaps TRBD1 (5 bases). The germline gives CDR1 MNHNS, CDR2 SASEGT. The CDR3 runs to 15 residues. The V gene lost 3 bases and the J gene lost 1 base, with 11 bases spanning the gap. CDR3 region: CASSDERGGTDTQYF. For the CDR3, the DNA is TGTGCCAGCAGTGATGAAAGGGGTGGCACAGATACGCAGTATTTT.

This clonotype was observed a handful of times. Written as DNA, the CDR3 is TGTGCCAGCAGTTACGCGGACAGGGGGCCCTACGAGCAGTACTTC. This gives the protein CASSYADRGPYEQYF. The chain is built from TRBV6-5 and TRBJ2-7, with 11 positions matching TRBD1. The CDR3 length is 15 residues. Germline V gives CDR1 MNHEY, CDR2 SVGAGI. After removal of 2 bases from V and 2 bases from J, the junction contained 2 bases not matched to a gene.

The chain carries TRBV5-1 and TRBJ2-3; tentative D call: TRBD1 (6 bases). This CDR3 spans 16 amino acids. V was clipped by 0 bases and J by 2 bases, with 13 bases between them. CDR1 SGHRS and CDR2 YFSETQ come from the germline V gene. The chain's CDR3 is CASSLGGRLVTDTQYF. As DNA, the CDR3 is TGCGCCAGCAGCTTGGGGGGGCGGCTGGTCACAGATACGCAGTATTTT.

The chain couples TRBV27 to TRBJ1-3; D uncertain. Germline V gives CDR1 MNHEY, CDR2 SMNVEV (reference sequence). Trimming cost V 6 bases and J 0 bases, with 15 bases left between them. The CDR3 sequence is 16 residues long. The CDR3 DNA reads TGTGCCAGCAGCCCCCTCACAGAGAGCTCTGGAAACACCATATATTTT. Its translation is CASSPLTESSGNTIYF.

CDR3 amino acids: CASSQLVSGKNYEQYF. The CDR3 nucleotides read TGCGCCAGCAGCCAGCTTGTTAGCGGGAAGAATTACGAGCAGTACTTC. The chain employs TRBV4-1 and TRBJ2-7; 8 bases fit TRBD2. The CDR3 runs to 16 residues. Trimming took 3 bases from V and 4 from J; bases not matched to a gene: 11. Germline CDR1 MGHRA, CDR2 YSYEKL.

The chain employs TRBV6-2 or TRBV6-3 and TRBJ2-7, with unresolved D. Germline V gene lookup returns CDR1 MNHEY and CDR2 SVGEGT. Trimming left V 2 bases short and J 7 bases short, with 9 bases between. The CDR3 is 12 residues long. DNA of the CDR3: TGTGCCAGCAGTTACCCTGACGTTGAGCAGTACTTC. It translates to CASSYPDVEQYF.

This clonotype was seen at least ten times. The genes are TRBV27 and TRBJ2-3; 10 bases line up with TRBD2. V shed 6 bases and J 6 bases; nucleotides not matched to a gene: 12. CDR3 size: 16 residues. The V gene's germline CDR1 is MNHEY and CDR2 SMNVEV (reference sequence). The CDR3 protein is CASSPGLAENGDTQYF. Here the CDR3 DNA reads TGTGCCAGCAGCCCAGGACTAGCGGAGAATGGGGATACGCAGTATTTT.